This is a list of T cell receptor beta chains from one sample in a study of PD-L1 blockade in urothelial cancer. Sequencing used immunoSEQ multiplex PCR; TCRdb keeps in-frame clones, though not all of them. The sample consists of some 48,000 clones, more than 75% of them appearing once. Sequencing was performed on PBMCs, taken around atezolizumab (anti-PD-L1) treatment. The receptor source for this set is a man aged 55 to 70 with urothelial cancer. The conserved cysteine and the conserved F or W are not part of the CDR3 here. Each record gives: V gene, CDR3 protein.

TRBV7-9,ASSFGQGGYNEQF
TRBV7-3,ASSLDRGTGELF
TRBV10-1,ASSSGQANTEAF
TRBV2,ASRETGVGPEAF
TRBV7-2,ASGTRGYNEQF
TRBV11-3,ASSPGHSTDTQY
TRBV6-1,ASTERSYEQY
TRBV5-3,ARSFSQGQDDYEQY
TRBV9,ASSAGVGDAGGYGYT
TRBV7-9,ASSFGTGVWETQY
TRBV5-1,ASSLGGGPLSDIQY